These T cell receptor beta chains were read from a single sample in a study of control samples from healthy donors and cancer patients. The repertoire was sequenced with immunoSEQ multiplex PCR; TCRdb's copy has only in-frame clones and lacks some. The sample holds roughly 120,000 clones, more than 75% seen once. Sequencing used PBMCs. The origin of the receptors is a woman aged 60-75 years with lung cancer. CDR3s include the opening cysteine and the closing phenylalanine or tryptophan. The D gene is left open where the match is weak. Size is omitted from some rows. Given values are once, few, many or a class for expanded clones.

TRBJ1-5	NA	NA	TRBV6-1	CASSESSNQPQHF	TGTGCCAGCAGTGAAAGTAGCAATCAGCCCCAGCATTTT
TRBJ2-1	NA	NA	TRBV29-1	CSVDQYNEQFF	TGCAGCGTTGACCAGTACAATGAGCAGTTCTTC
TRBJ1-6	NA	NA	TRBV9	CASSPSPGSPLHF	TGTGCCAGCAGCCCTTCTCCGGGGTCACCCCTCCACTTT
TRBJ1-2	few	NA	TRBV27	CASSRGSYGYTF	TGTGCCAGCAGTCGGGGCTCCTATGGCTACACCTTC
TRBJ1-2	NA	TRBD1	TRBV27	CASRGQDFYGYTF	TGTGCCAGCAGGGGACAGGATTTCTATGGCTACACCTTC
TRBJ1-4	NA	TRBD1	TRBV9	CASSVTGGQGTNEKLFF	TGTGCCAGCAGCGTCACAGGGGGCCAAGGGACTAATGAAAAACTGTTTTTT
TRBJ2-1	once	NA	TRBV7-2	CASSSKVGDYNEQFF	TGTGCCAGCAGCTCGAAGGTAGGGGACTACAATGAGCAGTTCTTC
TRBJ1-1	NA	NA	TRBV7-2	CASSLARGSTEAFF	TGTGCCAGCAGCTTAGCGCGGGGTAGCACTGAAGCTTTCTTT
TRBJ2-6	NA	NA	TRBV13	CASISTGANVLTF	TGTGCCAGCATATCGACTGGGGCCAACGTCCTGACTTTC
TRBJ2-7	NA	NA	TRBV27	CASSLTRTQAYEQYF	TGTGCCAGCAGTTTAACTAGGACACAAGCCTACGAGCAGTACTTC
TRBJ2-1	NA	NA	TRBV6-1	CASSEYDEQFF	TGTGCCAGCAGTGAATACGATGAGCAGTTCTTC
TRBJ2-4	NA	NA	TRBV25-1	CASTPPGLFSNIQYF	TGTGCCAGCACCCCCCCAGGGCTTTTCTCAAACATTCAGTACTTC
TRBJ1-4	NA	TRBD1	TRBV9	CASSEDRGNEKLFF	TGTGCCAGCAGCGAGGACAGGGGGAATGAAAAACTGTTTTTT
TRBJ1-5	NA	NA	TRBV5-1	CASSLGLGGNQPQHF	TGCGCCAGCAGCTTGGGGCTCGGCGGCAATCAGCCCCAGCATTTT
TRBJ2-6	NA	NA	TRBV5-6	CASRARGSGANVLTF	TGTGCCAGCAGGGCGAGGGGTTCTGGGGCCAACGTCCTGACTTTC
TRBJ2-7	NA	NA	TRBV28	CAITQSTLAYEQYF	TGTGCCATCACTCAATCTACGTTGGCCTACGAGCAGTACTTC
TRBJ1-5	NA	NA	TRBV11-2	CASSRTLGGNQPQHF	TGTGCCAGCAGCCGGACCTTGGGGGGCAATCAGCCCCAGCATTTT
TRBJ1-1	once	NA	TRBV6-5	CASSYSRSNTEAFF	TGTGCCAGCAGTTACTCGCGTAGTAACACTGAAGCTTTCTTT
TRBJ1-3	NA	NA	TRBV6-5	CASSYGGSGNTIYF	TGTGCCAGCAGTTATGGGGGCTCTGGAAACACCATATATTTT
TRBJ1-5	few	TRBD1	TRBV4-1	CASSHPDRPNQPQHF	TGCGCCAGCAGCCACCCGGACAGGCCGAATCAGCCCCAGCATTTT
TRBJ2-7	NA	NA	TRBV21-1	CASSKVLTSGGYEQYF	TGTGCCAGCAGCAAAGTCTTGACTAGCGGGGGCTACGAGCAGTACTTC
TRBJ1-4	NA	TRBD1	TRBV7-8	CASRGRGHEKLFF	TGTGCCAGCAGGGGCAGGGGGCATGAAAAACTGTTTTTT
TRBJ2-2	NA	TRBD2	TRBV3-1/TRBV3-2	CASSPLAGGTGELFF	TGTGCCAGCAGCCCGCTAGCGGGGGGCACCGGGGAGCTGTTTTTT
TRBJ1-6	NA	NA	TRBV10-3	CAISESTGNSPLHF	TGTGCCATCAGTGAGTCGACAGGAAATTCACCCCTCCACTTT
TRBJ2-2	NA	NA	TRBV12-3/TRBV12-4	CASSFISGELFF	TGTGCCAGCAGTTTTATCTCCGGGGAGCTGTTTTTT
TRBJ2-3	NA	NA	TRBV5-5	CASSFESTQYF	TGTGCCAGCAGCTTTGAATCGACGCAGTATTTT
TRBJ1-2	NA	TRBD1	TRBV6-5	CASSYRDRGGYGYTF	TGTGCCAGCAGTTACCGGGACAGGGGAGGGTATGGCTACACCTTC
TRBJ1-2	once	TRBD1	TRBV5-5	CASSILQGATGGYTF	TGTGCCAGCAGCATCCTACAGGGGGCAACGGGAGGCTACACCTTC
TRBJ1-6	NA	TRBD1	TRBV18	CASSPGSGQGGSPLHF	TGTGCCAGCTCACCAGGTTCCGGACAGGGGGGATCACCCCTCCACTTT
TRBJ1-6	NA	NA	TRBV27	CASSLSGGSGNSPLHF	TGTGCCAGCAGTTTATCGGGCGGCTCGGGTAATTCACCCCTCCACTTT
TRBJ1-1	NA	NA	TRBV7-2	CASSPGGAANTEAFF	TGTGCCAGCAGCCCAGGAGGGGCAGCGAACACTGAAGCTTTCTTT